These 27 T cell receptor beta chains were all obtained from the same sample, sequenced in a study of blood T cell repertoires in COVID-19. The data were produced by immunoSEQ multiplex PCR, yet TCRdb's version contains in-frame clones alone and is incomplete. The table lists around 45,000 clones, roughly 89% of them singletons, with 15% in the top ten. The specimen was peripheral blood. These receptors were taken from a man aged 60-69 years with active COVID-19.

The V and J genes are TRBV28 and TRBJ1-4; 7 bases are a match to TRBD1. Germline CDR1 MDHEN, CDR2 SYDVKM. Trimming cost V 3 bases and J 5 bases; bases outside gene matches: 6. The CDR3 extends over 15 amino acids. As DNA, the CDR3 is TGTGCCAGCAGTTTCGTGGACAGGCAAAATGAAAAACTGTTTTTT. It specifies CASSFVDRQNEKLFF.

A few counts support this clone. The rearrangement uses TRBV7-9 and TRBJ2-7; TRBD2 agrees at 13 bases. Germline V gene data show CDR1 as SEHNR and CDR2 as FQNEAQ (reference sequence). The CDR3 loop spans 15 amino acids. Trimming removed 5 bases from V and 6 bases from J; junction bases left unmatched: 7. The CDR3 here is CASSERLAGGGEQYF. The CDR3, as DNA: TGTGCCAGCAGCGAAAGACTAGCGGGAGGCGGCGAGCAGTACTTC.

V usage is TRBV12-3 or TRBV12-4 and J usage is TRBJ1-2; possible D gene TRBD1, 5 bases. The CDR3 sequence is 13 residues long. V was trimmed by 2 bases and J by 4 bases, leaving 8 bases between them. CDR3 DNA sequence: TGTGCCAGCAGTTTACAGGGCGGCTATGGCTACACCTTC. It specifies CASSLQGGYGYTF.

This sequence joins TRBV27 and TRBJ2-5; 7 bases line up with TRBD1. The CDR3 has 16 residues. V shed 2 bases, J shed 2 bases, and the junction held 8 bases outside the gene matches. Looked up from germline, CDR1 is MNHEY and CDR2 is SMNVEV (reference sequence). CDR3 residues: CASSLSTGDGQETQYF. CDR3 DNA: TGTGCCAGCAGTTTAAGTACAGGGGATGGGCAAGAGACCCAGTACTTC.

The gene calls are TRBV28 and TRBJ2-7; TRBD2 matches at 13 bases. The CDR3 sequence is 15 residues long. The germline V gene has CDR1 MDHEN and CDR2 SYDVKM. With V trimmed by 3 bases and J by 4 bases, 3 bases remained unmatched. CDR3 loop: CASSLTSGRLYEQYF. CDR3 nucleotides: TGTGCCAGCAGTTTGACTAGCGGGAGGTTGTACGAGCAGTACTTC.

The rearrangement links TRBV28 to TRBJ2-3; TRBD2 aligns across 7 bases. The V gene's germline CDR1 is MDHEN and CDR2 SYDVKM. J gave up 0 bases and V 4 bases, and 1 base lay outside the gene matches. CDR3 length: 14 amino acids. This CDR3 is CASSWGGSTDTQYF. CDR3 DNA: TGTGCCAGCAGTTGGGGGGGTAGCACAGATACGCAGTATTTT.

Concerning this clone itself: One junction end does not reproduce the germline sequence, and a read error may be involved. The V call is TRBV7-9, the J call TRBJ2-5; possible D gene TRBD2, 5 bases. Germline V gene lookup returns CDR1 SEHNR and CDR2 FQNEAQ (reference sequence). The CDR3 totals 12 residues. The CDR3 nucleotides read TGTGCCGGCAGTGAGGGTGAAGAGACCCAGTACTTC. This codes for CAGSEGEETQYF.

V and J are TRBV4-3 and TRBJ2-7; D is undetermined. CDR1 is LGHNA, CDR2 YSLEER, per germline. The V gene lost 4 bases and the J gene lost 3 bases, with 7 bases spanning the gap. This CDR3 spans 12 amino acids. CDR3: CASSPSGYEQYF. DNA of the CDR3: TGCGCCAGCAGCCCGTCGGGCTACGAGCAGTACTTC.

The rearrangement uses TRBV2 and TRBJ2-1; D gene unclear. Trimming removed 0 bases at V and 6 bases at J, with 9 bases between. This CDR3 contains 14 residues. The germline CDR1 and CDR2 sequences are SNHLY and FYNNEI. The CDR3 nucleotides read TGTGCCAGCAGTGAAGCGCTTCGGAGCAATGAGCAGTTCTTC. It codes for CASSEALRSNEQFF.

V usage is TRBV11-2 and J usage is TRBJ2-5, with D maybe TRBD2 (6 bases). Germline CDR1 and CDR2: SGHAT and FQNNGV. CDR3 length: 12 residues. Trimming took off 1 base at V and 9 bases at J, with 9 bases between the two ends. This CDR3 is CASSLAGEAQYF. The CDR3 region has the DNA TGTGCCAGCAGCTTAGCTGGGGAGGCCCAGTACTTC.

The rearrangement joins TRBV28 to TRBJ2-3, with D perhaps TRBD1 (5 bases). V gave up 10 bases and J gave up 0 bases, with 11 bases separating them. The V gene's germline CDR1 is MDHEN and CDR2 SYDVKM. The CDR3 loop spans 13 amino acids. The CDR3 here is CATSGSSTDTQYF. DNA of the CDR3: TGTGCCACCTCAGGGTCTAGCACAGATACGCAGTATTTT.

The V call is TRBV18, the J call TRBJ2-7; 11 bases line up with TRBD2. This CDR3 contains 14 residues. The trim removed 4 bases at V and 3 bases at J, leaving 2 bases unmatched. The germline V gene has CDR1 KGHSH and CDR2 LQKENI. The CDR3 loop is CASSRSGGVYEQYF. The CDR3 DNA reads TGTGCCAGCTCACGTAGCGGGGGGGTCTACGAGCAGTACTTC. Filled out from reference TRBV18 and TRBJ2-7, the complete variable domain reads NAGVMQNPRHLVRRRGQEARLRCSPMKGHSHVYWYRQLPEEGLKFMVYLQKENIIDESGMPKERFSAEFPKEGPSILRIQQVVRGDSAAYFCASSRSGGVYEQYFGPGTRLTVT.

The chain couples TRBV6-2 or TRBV6-3 to TRBJ1-5; TRBD1 matches 8 bases. The CDR3 extends over 17 amino acids. J lost 2 bases, V lost 2 bases, and 8 bases had no gene match. Germline loops: CDR1 MNHEY, CDR2 SVGEGT. The CDR3 sequence: CASSYMPGGEGNQPQHF. CDR3 coding DNA: TGTGCCAGCAGTTACATGCCAGGGGGCGAGGGCAATCAGCCCCAGCATTTT.

J is TRBJ2-1 and V is TRBV6-5; D perhaps matches TRBD2 (6 bases). The CDR3 consists of 16 residues. In germline, CDR1 is MNHEY, CDR2 SVGAGI. Trimming cost V 2 bases and J 0 bases, with 11 bases left between them. For the CDR3, the DNA is TGTGCCAGCAGTTACGAAGCGGGCCTCTCCTACAATGAGCAGTTCTTC. It encodes CASSYEAGLSYNEQFF.

The chain recombines TRBV4-1 with TRBJ2-1; TRBD2 matches at 8 bases. This CDR3 contains 16 residues. The V gene's germline CDR1 is MGHRA and CDR2 YSYEKL. Trimming cost V 4 bases and J 3 bases; bases outside gene matches: 8. The CDR3 sequence is CASSPTSGRGYNEQFF. In DNA, the CDR3 is TGCGCCAGCAGCCCGACGAGCGGGAGAGGCTACAATGAGCAGTTCTTC.

This clone came up once. The chain couples TRBV5-1 to TRBJ1-2; 7 bases agree with TRBD1. V lost 0 bases and J lost 4; bases outside the gene matches: 9. Germline-derived CDR1 and CDR2 are SGHRS and YFSETQ. This CDR3 has 16 amino acids. This CDR3 reads CASSLGTPQGLYGYTF. The CDR3 DNA is TGCGCCAGCAGCTTGGGGACCCCACAGGGGCTCTATGGCTACACCTTC.

The V and J genes are TRBV7-9 and TRBJ1-3; tentatively, D is TRBD1 (6 bases). Germline CDR1 reads SEHNR; CDR2 reads FQNEAQ (reference sequence). The length of the CDR3 is 15 residues. V was trimmed by 2 bases and J by 4 bases, leaving 12 bases between them. The CDR3 DNA is TGTGCCAGCAGCTTAATGGGGGCGAAAGGAAACACCATATATTTT. As protein: CASSLMGAKGNTIYF.

The rearrangement uses TRBV9 and TRBJ2-1; 14 bases map to TRBD2. With 0 bases clipped from V and 8 bases from J, the junction kept 7 bases outside the gene matches. Germline CDR1 and CDR2: SGDLS and YYNGEE. This CDR3 comprises 17 residues. The CDR3: CASSVETSGGAFYEQFF. The CDR3 nucleotides read TGTGCCAGCAGCGTAGAGACTAGCGGGGGGGCTTTCTATGAGCAGTTCTTC.

This chain links TRBV5-1 with TRBJ2-1; 8 nucleotides match TRBD2. J gave up 6 bases and V 2 bases, and 16 bases lay outside the gene matches. The CDR3 length is 18 residues. CDR1 is SGHRS, CDR2 YFSETQ, per germline. The CDR3 here is CASSFSRMLTSAGNEQFF. In DNA, the CDR3 is TGCGCCAGCAGCTTTTCACGAATGCTGACTAGCGCGGGCAATGAGCAGTTCTTC.

The V call is TRBV11-3, the J call TRBJ2-7; D is unclear. Trimming stripped 11 bases from V and 0 bases from J, with 11 bases between. There are 12 residues in the CDR3. CDR1 and CDR2 (germline): SGHNT, YENEEA. As DNA, the CDR3 is TGTGCCTCGGCAGGAAGCTCCTACGAGCAGTACTTC. It specifies CASAGSSYEQYF.

This chain joins TRBV4-1 and TRBJ1-5, with unresolved D. Germline-derived CDR1 and CDR2 are MGHRA and YSYEKL. The CDR3 covers 15 residues. Trimming cost V 1 base and J 5 bases, with 12 bases left between them. The CDR3 loop is CASSQAATVHQPQHF. Written as DNA, the CDR3 is TGCGCCAGCAGCCAAGCCGCAACAGTACATCAGCCCCAGCATTTT.

V is TRBV2 and J is TRBJ1-1; TRBD1 matches 8 bases. The junction had 7 bases not matched to a gene; V was cut back by 4 bases and J by 0 bases. CDR3 length: 16 amino acids. Germline V gene lookup returns CDR1 SNHLY and CDR2 FYNNEI. The CDR3 nucleotides read TGTGCCAGCAGTGGAGACAGGGGAGAAATGAACACTGAAGCTTTCTTT. This codes for CASSGDRGEMNTEAFF. The full variable domain, with the rest looked up from reference TRBV2 and TRBJ1-1, is EPEVTQTPSHQVTQMGQEVILRCVPISNHLYFYWYRQILGQKVEFLVSFYNNEISEKSEIFDDQFSVERPDGSNFTLKIRSTKLEDSAMYFCASSGDRGEMNTEAFFGQGTRLTVV.

This chain joins TRBV4-1 and TRBJ1-5; D gene unclear. The CDR3 contains 15 residues. Germline assignment: CDR1 MGHRA and CDR2 YSYEKL. Trimming cost V 3 bases and J 0 bases, with 9 bases left between them. Here the CDR3 reads CASSQGGYSNQPQHF. As DNA, the CDR3 is TGCGCCAGCAGCCAGGGCGGGTATAGCAATCAGCCCCAGCATTTT.

The chain combines TRBV30 with TRBJ1-2; maybe TRBD1 (5 bases). V gave up 7 bases and J gave up 3 bases, with 12 bases separating them. The CDR3 length is 12 residues. The germline V gene has CDR1 GTSNPN and CDR2 SVGIG (reference sequence). The CDR3 sequence is CASRRGDYGYTF. The CDR3 DNA is TGTGCCTCCCGGCGGGGGGACTATGGCTACACCTTC.

The chain uses TRBV5-1 and TRBJ2-7; 7 nucleotides align to TRBD1. Germline-derived CDR1 and CDR2 are SGHRS and YFSETQ. The V segment lost 2 bases and the J segment 2 bases; nucleotides outside the gene matches: 10. The CDR3 has 16 amino acids. CDR3 nucleotide sequence: TGCGCCAGCAGCTTTGGTACAGGGGCCACGGCCTACGAGCAGTACTTC. This encodes CASSFGTGATAYEQYF.

This sequence joins TRBV27 and TRBJ2-2, with D possibly matching TRBD2 (5 bases). Germline loops: CDR1 MNHEY, CDR2 SMNVEV (reference sequence). V lost 2 bases and J lost 0, with 10 bases in between. The CDR3 totals 16 residues. The CDR3 spells CASSLEGMPNTGELFF. In DNA, the CDR3 is TGTGCCAGCAGTTTAGAGGGTATGCCGAACACCGGGGAGCTGTTTTTT.

This clone has only a few counts. The V gene is TRBV9, the J gene TRBJ1-2; possibly TRBD1 for D (5 bases). CDR1 SGDLS and CDR2 YYNGEE come from the germline V gene. Trimming removed 3 bases from V and 2 bases from J, with 14 bases in between. The CDR3 is 15 amino acids. The CDR3 DNA follows: TGTGCCAGCAGCGCGGCGGACACTACAAACTATGGCTACACCTTC. It specifies CASSAADTTNYGYTF.